This TCR beta chain was retrieved from a study of blood T cell repertoires in COVID-19. Profiling relied on immunoSEQ multiplex PCR, and the TCRdb table lists in-frame clones only, not all of them. The table lists about 50,000 clones, about nine tenths of them singletons. Losses at the gene ends were 5 bases for V and 4 bases for J; bases not matched to a gene: 7. Germline CDR1 reads KGHSH; CDR2 reads LQKENI. The CDR3 is 15 residues long. This chain connects TRBV18 to TRBJ2-7, with 11 bases lining up with TRBD2. The TCR was taken from a man in his forties or fifties with active COVID-19. Material for sequencing was peripheral blood. In DNA form, the CDR3 reads TGTGCCAGCTCATCAGTAGCGGGAGGGTCTTACGAGCAGTACTTC. As protein: CASSSVAGGSYEQYF.